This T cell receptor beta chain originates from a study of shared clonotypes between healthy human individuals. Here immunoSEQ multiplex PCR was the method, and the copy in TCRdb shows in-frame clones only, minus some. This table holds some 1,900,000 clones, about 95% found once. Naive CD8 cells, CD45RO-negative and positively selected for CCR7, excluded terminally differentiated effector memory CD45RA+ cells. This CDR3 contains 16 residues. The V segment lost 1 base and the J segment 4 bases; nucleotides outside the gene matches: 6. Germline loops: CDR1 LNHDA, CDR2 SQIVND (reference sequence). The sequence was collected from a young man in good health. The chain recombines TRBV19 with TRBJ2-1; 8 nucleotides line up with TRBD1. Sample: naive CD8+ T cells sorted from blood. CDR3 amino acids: CASSIGSRGLYNEQFF. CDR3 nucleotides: TGTGCCAGTAGTATAGGGAGCAGGGGGCTGTACAATGAGCAGTTCTTC.